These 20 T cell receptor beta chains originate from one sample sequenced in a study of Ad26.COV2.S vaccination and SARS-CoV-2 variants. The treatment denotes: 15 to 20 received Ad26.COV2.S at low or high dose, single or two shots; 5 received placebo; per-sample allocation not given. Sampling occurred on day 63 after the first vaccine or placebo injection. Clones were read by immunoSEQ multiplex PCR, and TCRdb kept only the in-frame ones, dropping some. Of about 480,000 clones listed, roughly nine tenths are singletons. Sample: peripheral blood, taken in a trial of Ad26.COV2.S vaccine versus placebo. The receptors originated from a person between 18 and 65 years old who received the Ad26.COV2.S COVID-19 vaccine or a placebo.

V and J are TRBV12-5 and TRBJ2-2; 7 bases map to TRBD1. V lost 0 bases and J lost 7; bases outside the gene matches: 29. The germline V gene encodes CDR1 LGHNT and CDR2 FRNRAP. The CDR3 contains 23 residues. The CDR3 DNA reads TGTGCTAGTGGTTTGGTACTATATGGGTCCAGGGACAGACATCGGGGTCGGAGCGGGGAGCTGTTTTTT. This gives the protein CASGLVLYGSRDRHRGRSGELFF. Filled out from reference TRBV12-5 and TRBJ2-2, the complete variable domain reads DARVTQTPRHKVTEMGQEVTMRCQPILGHNTVFWYRQTMMQGLELLAYFRNRAPLDDSGMPKDRFSAEMPDATLATLKIQPSEPRDSAVYFCASGLVLYGSRDRHRGRSGELFFGEGSRLTVL.

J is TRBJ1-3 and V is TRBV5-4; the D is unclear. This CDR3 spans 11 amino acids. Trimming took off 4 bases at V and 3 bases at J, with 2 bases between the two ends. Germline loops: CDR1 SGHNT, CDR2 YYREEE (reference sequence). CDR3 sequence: CASSRGNTIYF. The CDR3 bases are TGTGCCAGCAGCCGTGGAAACACCATATATTTT.

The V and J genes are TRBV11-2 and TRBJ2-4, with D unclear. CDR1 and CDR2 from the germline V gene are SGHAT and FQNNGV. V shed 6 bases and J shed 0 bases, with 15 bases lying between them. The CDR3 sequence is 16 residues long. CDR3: CASSPPVFLAKNIQYF. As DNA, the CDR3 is TGTGCCAGCAGTCCACCCGTTTTTCTAGCCAAAAACATTCAGTACTTC.

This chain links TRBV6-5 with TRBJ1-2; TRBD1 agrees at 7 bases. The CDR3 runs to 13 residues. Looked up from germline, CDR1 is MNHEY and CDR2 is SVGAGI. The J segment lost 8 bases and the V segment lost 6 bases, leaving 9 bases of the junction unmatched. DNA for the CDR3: TGTGCCAGCAGGCCAGACAGGGTTGGAGGCTACACCTTC. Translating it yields CASRPDRVGGYTF.

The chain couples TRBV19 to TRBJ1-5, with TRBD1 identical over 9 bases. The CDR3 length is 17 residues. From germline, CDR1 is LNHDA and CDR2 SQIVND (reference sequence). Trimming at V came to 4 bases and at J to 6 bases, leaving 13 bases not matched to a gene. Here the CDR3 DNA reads TGTGCCAGTAGTACCTCTCCGACAGGGGGAACTAGTCAGCCCCAGCATTTT. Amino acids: CASSTSPTGGTSQPQHF.

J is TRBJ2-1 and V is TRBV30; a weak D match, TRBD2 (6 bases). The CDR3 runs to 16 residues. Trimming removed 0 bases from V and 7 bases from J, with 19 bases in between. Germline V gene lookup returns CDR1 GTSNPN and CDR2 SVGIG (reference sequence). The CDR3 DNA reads TGTGCCTGGAGTGTACCCCGGGTAGCGGCTTATAATGAGCAGTTCTTC. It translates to CAWSVPRVAAYNEQFF.

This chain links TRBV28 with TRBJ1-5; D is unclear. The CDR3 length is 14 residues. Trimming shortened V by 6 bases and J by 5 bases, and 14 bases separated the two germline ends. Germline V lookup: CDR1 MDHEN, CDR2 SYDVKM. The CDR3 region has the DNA TGTGCCAGCAGCGTCCGGGGTCGGGATCAGCCCCAGCATTTT. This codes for CASSVRGRDQPQHF.

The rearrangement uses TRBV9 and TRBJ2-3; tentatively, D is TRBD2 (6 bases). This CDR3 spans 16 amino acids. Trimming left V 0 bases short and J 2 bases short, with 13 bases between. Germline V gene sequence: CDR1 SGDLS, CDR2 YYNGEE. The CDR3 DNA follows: TGTGCCAGCAGCGTAGCGGCGGGGCAGATCACAGATACGCAGTATTTT. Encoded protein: CASSVAAGQITDTQYF.

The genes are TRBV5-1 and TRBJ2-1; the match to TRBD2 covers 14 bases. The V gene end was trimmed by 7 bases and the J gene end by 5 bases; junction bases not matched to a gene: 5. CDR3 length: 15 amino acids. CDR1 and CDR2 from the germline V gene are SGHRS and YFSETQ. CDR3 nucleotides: TGCGCCAGCGGACTAGCGGGAGGCGGCCACAATGAGCAGTTCTTC. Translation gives CASGLAGGGHNEQFF.

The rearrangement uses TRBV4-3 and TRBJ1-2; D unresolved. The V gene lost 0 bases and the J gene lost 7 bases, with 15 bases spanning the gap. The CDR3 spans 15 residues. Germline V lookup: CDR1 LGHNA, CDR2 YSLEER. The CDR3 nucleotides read TGCGCCAGCAGCCAAGATTTTGGGTACTATGGTGGCTACACCTTC. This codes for CASSQDFGYYGGYTF.

CDR3 in amino acids: CASSLAGGPAKETQYF. The DNA for the CDR3 is TGTGCCAGCAGCTTGGCGGGAGGGCCAGCGAAAGAGACCCAGTACTTC. The chain is built from TRBV5-4 and TRBJ2-5; the match to TRBD2 covers 8 bases. Germline trimming cut 0 bases from V and 3 bases from J; bases unmatched to any gene: 7. The V gene's germline CDR1 is SGHNT and CDR2 YYREEE (reference sequence). The length of the CDR3 is 16 residues.

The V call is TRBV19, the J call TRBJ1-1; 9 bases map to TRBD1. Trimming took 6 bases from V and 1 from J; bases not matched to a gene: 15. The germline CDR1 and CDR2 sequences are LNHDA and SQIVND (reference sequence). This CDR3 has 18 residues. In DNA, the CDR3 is TGTGCCAGTAGGGTCTGGGGACAGGGAATGACTGAGAACACTGAAGCTTTCTTT. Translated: CASRVWGQGMTENTEAFF.

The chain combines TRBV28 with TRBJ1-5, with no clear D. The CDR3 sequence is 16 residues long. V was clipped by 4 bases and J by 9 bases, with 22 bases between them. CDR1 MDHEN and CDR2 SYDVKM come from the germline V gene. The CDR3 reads CASSYWGATGRGPQHF. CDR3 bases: TGTGCCAGCAGTTATTGGGGAGCGACTGGACGAGGGCCCCAGCATTTT.

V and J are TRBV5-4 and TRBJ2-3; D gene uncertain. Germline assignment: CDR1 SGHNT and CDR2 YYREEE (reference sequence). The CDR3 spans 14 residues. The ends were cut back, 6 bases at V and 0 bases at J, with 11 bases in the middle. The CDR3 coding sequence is TGTGCCAGCACCCTTATCGGGAGCACAGATACGCAGTATTTT. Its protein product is CASTLIGSTDTQYF.

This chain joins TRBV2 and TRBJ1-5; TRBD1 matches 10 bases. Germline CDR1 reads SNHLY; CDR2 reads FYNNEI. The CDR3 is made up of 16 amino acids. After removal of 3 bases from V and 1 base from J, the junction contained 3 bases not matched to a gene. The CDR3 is CASSERGQGSNQPQHF. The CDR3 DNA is TGTGCCAGCAGTGAGCGGGGACAGGGGAGCAATCAGCCCCAGCATTTT.

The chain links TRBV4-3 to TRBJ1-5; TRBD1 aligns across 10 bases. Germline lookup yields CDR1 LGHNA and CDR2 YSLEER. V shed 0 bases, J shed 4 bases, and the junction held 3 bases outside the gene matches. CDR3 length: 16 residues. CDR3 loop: CASSQELGQGNQPQHF. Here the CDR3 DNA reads TGCGCCAGCAGCCAAGAATTGGGACAGGGGAATCAGCCCCAGCATTTT.

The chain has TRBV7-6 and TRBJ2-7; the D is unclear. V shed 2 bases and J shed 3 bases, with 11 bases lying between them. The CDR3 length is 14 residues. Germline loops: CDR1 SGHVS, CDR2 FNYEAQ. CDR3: CASSLRTNLYEQYF. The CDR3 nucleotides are TGTGCCAGCAGCTTAAGGACCAACCTCTACGAGCAGTACTTC.

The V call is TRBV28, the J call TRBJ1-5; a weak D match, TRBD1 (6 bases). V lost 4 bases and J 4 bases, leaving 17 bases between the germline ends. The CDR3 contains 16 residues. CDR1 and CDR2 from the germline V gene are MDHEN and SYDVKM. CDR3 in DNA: TGTGCCAGCAGTTCAAACACAGGGTTAGGAAATCAGCCCCAGCATTTT. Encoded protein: CASSSNTGLGNQPQHF.

CDR3 in amino acids: CASNTDQGTEAFF. In nucleotides, the CDR3 is TGTGCCAGCAACACAGACCAGGGCACTGAAGCTTTCTTT. This chain uses TRBV6-5 with TRBJ1-1; TRBD1 is a possible D gene (5 bases). This CDR3 comprises 13 residues. Trimming shortened V by 7 bases and J by 4 bases, and 13 bases separated the two germline ends. Per germline, CDR1 MNHEY and CDR2 SVGAGI.

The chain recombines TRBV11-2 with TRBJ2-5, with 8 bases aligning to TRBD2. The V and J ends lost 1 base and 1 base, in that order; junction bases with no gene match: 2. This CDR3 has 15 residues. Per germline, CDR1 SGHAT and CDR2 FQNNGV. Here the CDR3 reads CASSLGLAGQETQYF. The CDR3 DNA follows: TGTGCCAGCAGCTTAGGCCTAGCGGGCCAAGAGACCCAGTACTTC.